This passage covers 20 T cell receptor beta chains from one sample sequenced in a study of blood T cell repertoires in COVID-19. Generated by immunoSEQ multiplex PCR, the TCRdb table keeps only in-frame clones and is missing some. Of fewer than 250,000 clones detected, 85% appear once; the ten largest clones hold approximately 0.89%. The sample consisted of peripheral blood. The source of these receptors is a man aged 40-50 years with acute or convalescent COVID-19.

This chain joins TRBV6-6 and TRBJ1-5, with D unresolved. The germline CDR1 and CDR2 sequences are MNHNY and SVGAGI (reference sequence). Trimming shortened V by 2 bases and J by 5 bases, and 4 bases separated the two germline ends. This CDR3 has 12 amino acids. CDR3 DNA: TGTGCCAGCAGTTACCCGGATCAGCCCCAGCATTTT. This codes for CASSYPDQPQHF.

J is TRBJ1-5 and V is TRBV2; TRBD1 matches 7 bases. This CDR3 region has 13 residues. Unmatched junction bases numbered 3, after V lost 6 bases and J lost 4 bases. Germline CDR1 SNHLY, CDR2 FYNNEI. CDR3 in amino acids: CASSADRNQPQHF. CDR3 sequence (DNA): TGTGCCAGCAGCGCGGACAGGAATCAGCCCCAGCATTTT.

V usage is TRBV28 and J usage is TRBJ1-2; TRBD1 is a possible D gene (6 bases). Deletions cut 1 base from V and 8 bases from J, with 11 bases between. The CDR3 covers 13 residues. Germline assignment: CDR1 MDHEN and CDR2 SYDVKM. The CDR3 DNA sequence: TGTGCCAGCAGTTTATACAAAACAGGGGGCTACACCTTC. This translates into CASSLYKTGGYTF.

This clone was counted between two and nine times. The chain is built from TRBV5-1 and TRBJ1-2; D is unresolved. Looked up from germline, CDR1 is SGHRS and CDR2 is YFSETQ. Trimming cost V 1 base and J 3 bases, with 10 bases left between them. CDR3 length equals 14 residues. CDR3 bases: TGCGCCAGCAGCTTGTCGGGCGGGGACTATGGCTACACCTTC. Translated, it gives CASSLSGGDYGYTF.

This chain links TRBV18 with TRBJ2-5; D is unclear. CDR1 and CDR2 (germline): KGHSH, LQKENI. The V end lost 6 bases, the J end lost 4 bases, and 9 bases lay between the germline ends. CDR3 length: 12 amino acids. CDR3: CASSSVGETQYF. CDR3 nucleotide sequence: TGTGCCAGCTCCTCGGTCGGAGAGACCCAGTACTTC.

The chain links TRBV3-1 (or the pseudogene TRBV3-2) to TRBJ1-1; D is unclear. V lost 1 base and J 7 bases, leaving 7 bases between the germline ends. This CDR3 comprises 12 residues. Germline CDR1 is LGHDT and CDR2 is YNNKEL (reference sequence). The CDR3 loop is CASSQGEFEAFF. The CDR3 coding sequence is TGTGCCAGCAGCCAAGGAGAATTTGAAGCTTTCTTT.

V is TRBV14 and J is TRBJ1-2; 9 bases fit TRBD1. The germline CDR1 and CDR2 sequences are SGHDN and FVKESK. After removal of 1 base from V and 1 base from J, the junction contained 4 bases not matched to a gene. The CDR3 has 16 residues. The CDR3 DNA sequence: TGTGCCAGCAGCCAAGGGGGACAGGGCAATAACTATGGCTACACCTTC. Translation: CASSQGGQGNNYGYTF.

The V call is TRBV6-2 or TRBV6-3, the J call TRBJ2-1; 13 nucleotides align to TRBD2. Germline V CDR1 and CDR2: MNHEY, SVGEGT. J gave up 8 bases and V 5 bases, and 12 bases lay outside the gene matches. This CDR3 comprises 17 residues. The chain's CDR3 is CASSGPGLAGKRDEQFF. The CDR3 coding sequence is TGTGCCAGCAGTGGGCCGGGACTAGCGGGGAAGAGAGATGAGCAGTTCTTC.

J is TRBJ2-7 and V is TRBV5-1; 8 bases align to TRBD1. Germline CDR1 reads SGHRS; CDR2 reads YFSETQ. The CDR3 has 14 amino acids. The V gene end was trimmed by 3 bases and the J gene end by 5 bases; junction bases not matched to a gene: 7. The CDR3 DNA follows: TGCGCCAGCAGCTCCCAGGGGGCGTTGAACGAGCAGTACTTC. Its protein product is CASSSQGALNEQYF.

The chain combines TRBV3-1 (or the pseudogene TRBV3-2) with TRBJ2-3; TRBD2 is a possible D gene (5 bases). CDR1 and CDR2 from the germline V gene are LGHDT and YNNKEL (reference sequence). The CDR3 loop spans 16 amino acids. Deletions cut 1 base from V and 1 base from J, with 12 bases between. This CDR3 is CASSQGSGYGTDTQYF. The DNA for the CDR3 is TGTGCCAGCAGCCAAGGGTCGGGATATGGCACAGATACGCAGTATTTT.

The rearrangement links TRBV29-1 to TRBJ1-5; TRBD1 agrees at 7 bases. From germline, CDR1 is SQVTM and CDR2 ANQGSEA. The V and J ends lost 6 bases and 5 bases, in that order; junction bases with no gene match: 7. This CDR3 is built from 13 residues. DNA for the CDR3: TGCAGCGTCCAGACAGGGACCCATCAGCCCCAGCATTTT. Amino acid sequence: CSVQTGTHQPQHF. The variable domain in full, with the rest retrieved from reference TRBV29-1 and TRBJ1-5, is SAVISQKPSRDICQRGTSLTIQCQVDSQVTMMFWYRQQPGQSLTLIATANQGSEATYESGFVIDKFPISRPNLTFSTLTVSNMSPEDSSIYLCSVQTGTHQPQHFGDGTRLSIL.

CDR3 sequence: CASSFPSEQFF. DNA for the CDR3: TGTGCCAGCAGTTTCCCGTCCGAGCAGTTCTTC. The rearrangement uses TRBV6-6 and TRBJ2-1, with no clear D. The CDR3 is 11 amino acids. V gave up 4 bases and J gave up 10 bases, with 8 bases separating them. CDR1 and CDR2 from the germline V gene are MNHNY and SVGAGI (reference sequence).

The rearrangement uses TRBV12-3 or TRBV12-4 and TRBJ2-3, with no clear D. This CDR3 has 13 residues. Between the trimmed V and J ends, which lost 7 bases and 3 bases, there was a span of 11 bases. The CDR3 DNA is TGTGCCAGCACATCACCCGGGACAGATACGCAGTATTTT. It encodes CASTSPGTDTQYF.

The J gene is TRBJ2-7, the V gene TRBV18; tentatively, D is TRBD2 (5 bases). Germline loops: CDR1 KGHSH, CDR2 LQKENI. The CDR3 totals 12 residues. V dropped 2 bases and J dropped 5 bases, with 7 bases sitting between them. CDR3 sequence (DNA): TGTGCCAGCTCACCAATGGGAGACGAGCAGTACTTC. Its translation: CASSPMGDEQYF.

The chain has TRBV28 and TRBJ1-6, with 8 bases fitting TRBD1. CDR1 is MDHEN and CDR2 is SYDVKM in the germline V gene. J lost 7 bases, V lost 4 bases, and 15 bases had no gene match. CDR3 size: 18 residues. CDR3 residues: CASSSGTGIPMGNSPLHF. DNA of the CDR3: TGTGCCAGCAGTTCGGGGACAGGCATCCCCATGGGAAATTCACCCCTCCACTTT.

The CDR3 nucleotides are TGTGCCAGCTGGGGGGGCGGTCGACAGCCCCAGCATTTT. It yields the protein CASWGGGRQPQHF. V is TRBV6-1 and J is TRBJ1-5, with D tentatively TRBD1 (6 bases). Germline CDR1 MNHNS, CDR2 SASEGT. V lost 8 bases to trimming and J lost 7 bases, with 15 bases between them. This CDR3 comprises 13 residues.

The chain uses TRBV2 and TRBJ1-1; 7 bases agree with TRBD1. Unmatched junction bases numbered 5, after V lost 0 bases and J lost 4 bases. The CDR3 is made up of 15 amino acids. CDR1 SNHLY and CDR2 FYNNEI come from the germline V gene. The CDR3 DNA reads as TGTGCCAGCAGTGAAGCACCTGGACAGGCCACTGAAGCTTTCTTT. It specifies CASSEAPGQATEAFF.

The chain is built from TRBV10-3 and TRBJ2-5; TRBD1 matches at 7 bases. The V segment lost 6 bases and the J segment 0 bases; nucleotides outside the gene matches: 1. CDR3 length: 13 amino acids. Germline lookup yields CDR1 ENHRY and CDR2 SYGVKD. This CDR3 reads CAISGTDQETQYF. In DNA, the CDR3 is TGTGCCATCAGCGGGACAGACCAAGAGACCCAGTACTTC.

V usage is TRBV4-1 and J usage is TRBJ1-2, with D possibly matching TRBD1 (5 bases). The V gene's germline CDR1 is MGHRA and CDR2 YSYEKL. The CDR3 is 14 residues long. Trimming left V 1 base short and J 8 bases short, with 14 bases between. CDR3 protein: CASSQVDGGEGYTF. The DNA of the CDR3 is TGCGCCAGCAGCCAAGTGGACGGAGGGGAAGGCTACACCTTC.

The V call is TRBV6-5, the J call TRBJ1-1, with 9 bases fitting TRBD1. V trimming: 6 bases; J trimming: 8 bases; junction bases outside the gene matches: 4. The CDR3 sequence is 12 residues long. Germline CDR1 is MNHEY and CDR2 is SVGAGI. The CDR3 is CASSPGQGEAFF. CDR3 nucleotide sequence: TGTGCCAGCAGCCCCGGACAGGGGGAAGCTTTCTTT.